Shown below are 17 T cell receptor beta chains from a single sample sequenced in a study of T-cell reconstitution after alpha-beta-depleted transplantation in children (TCRdb year 2016). Libraries were made using PCR. The instrument given in TCRdb is Illumina HiSeq 2500. TCR libraries were prepared with molecular barcoding, using unique molecular identifiers to normalize TCRbeta repertoire quantification. In-frame beta chains were kept once TCRdb had trimmed the public reads at Q25 with fastp and called clones with MiXCR. Rows are unified per CDR3 protein, each entry keeping the most common DNA and genes. For this sample there are some 240,000 distinct CDR3 sequences; 9.7% appear just once. The ten largest account for about 4.8% of the sample. The sequences come from PBMCs from the stem cell graft donor, collected from the stem cell graft. All receptors derive from a human donor who donated a stem cell graft to a child with SCID.

The genes are TRBV20-1 and TRBJ2-1; D unclear. The CDR3 is made up of 11 amino acids. The germline V gene encodes CDR1 DFQATT and CDR2 SNEGSKA (reference sequence). The V end lost 3 bases, the J end lost 7 bases, and 7 bases lay between the germline ends. This chain's CDR3 is CSASKGNEQFF. CDR3 in DNA: TGCAGTGCTAGTAAGGGAAATGAGCAGTTCTTC.

This clonotype was seen more than once but under ten times. This chain uses TRBV20-1 with TRBJ2-7; D remains ambiguous. This CDR3 contains 15 residues. Germline CDR1 DFQATT, CDR2 SNEGSKA (reference sequence). V lost 0 bases and J 2 bases, leaving 14 bases between the germline ends. This CDR3 reads CSARDLGQTTYEQYF. Here the CDR3 DNA reads TGCAGTGCTAGAGATCTCGGTCAGACAACCTACGAGCAGTACTTC.

This clonotype was seen at least ten times. The chain is built from TRBV20-1 and TRBJ1-5; D might be TRBD1 (6 bases). V lost 6 bases and J lost 5, with 14 bases in between. This CDR3 contains 13 residues. Germline loops: CDR1 DFQATT, CDR2 SNEGSKA (reference sequence). CDR3 protein: CSAKQGPDQPQHF. Written as DNA, the CDR3 is TGCAGTGCCAAACAGGGACCGGATCAGCCCCAGCATTTT.

Many counts were recorded for this clonotype. J is TRBJ1-5 and V is TRBV6-5, with D perhaps TRBD1 (5 bases). V shed 5 bases and J shed 7 bases, with 15 bases lying between them. The CDR3 covers 14 residues. Germline-derived CDR1 and CDR2 are MNHEY and SVGAGI. CDR3 DNA: TGTGCCAGCAGTCCCTCAGGGAGGGGCCAGCCCCAGCATTTT. Residues: CASSPSGRGQPQHF.

This clonotype came up many times. The gene calls are TRBV12-3 or TRBV12-4 and TRBJ1-3; D gene ambiguous. The ends were cut back, 6 bases at V and 2 bases at J, with 11 bases in the middle. This CDR3 comprises 14 residues. The CDR3 coding sequence is TGTGCCAGCAGGGGGTCCCACACTGGAAACACCATATATTTT. This sequence encodes CASRGSHTGNTIYF.

This clonotype was found many times. CDR3: CASSGQGGRNQPQHF. For the CDR3, the DNA is TGTGCCAGCAGTGGACAGGGCGGAAGGAATCAGCCCCAGCATTTT. The V gene is TRBV12-3 or TRBV12-4, the J gene TRBJ1-5; TRBD1 matches at 8 bases. The CDR3 is 15 residues long. V gave up 5 bases and J gave up 4 bases; unmatched junction bases: 7.

At least ten counts were recorded for this clonotype. CDR3 amino acids: CASSRGGVAYNEQFF. The CDR3 DNA sequence: TGCGCCAGCAGCCGAGGGGGGGTTGCCTACAATGAGCAGTTCTTC. This chain joins TRBV5-1 and TRBJ2-1; a possible D gene is TRBD2 (7 bases). This CDR3 region has 15 residues. The V end lost 4 bases, the J end lost 2 bases, and 13 bases lay between the germline ends. Germline V gene lookup returns CDR1 SGHRS and CDR2 YFSETQ.

This clonotype was recorded many times. The J gene is TRBJ1-5, the V gene TRBV27, with D unresolved. The length of the CDR3 is 13 residues. Trimming shortened V by 5 bases and J by 4 bases, and 9 bases separated the two germline ends. CDR1 and CDR2 (germline): MNHEY, SMNVEV (reference sequence). In nucleotides, the CDR3 is TGTGCCAGCAGTGCCGATTTAAATCAGCCCCAGCATTTT. Amino acid sequence: CASSADLNQPQHF.

This clonotype was detected many times. V is TRBV16 and J is TRBJ1-2; 8 bases line up with TRBD1. J lost 6 bases, V lost 4 bases, and 4 bases had no gene match. This CDR3 spans 13 amino acids. Germline V gene sequence: CDR1 KGHSY, CDR2 FQNENV. In DNA, the CDR3 is TGTGCCAGCAGCCTTTCACAGGGGGATGGCTACACCTTC. Protein sequence: CASSLSQGDGYTF.

The sample holds a few counts of this clonotype. V is TRBV20-1 and J is TRBJ1-2; tentatively, D is TRBD1 (6 bases). Germline lookup yields CDR1 DFQATT and CDR2 SNEGSKA (reference sequence). V lost 6 bases and J 8 bases, leaving 16 bases between the germline ends. This CDR3 has 12 residues. CDR3 DNA sequence: TGCAGTGCAAGATGGGGGGCCCGGGGCTACACCTTC. Its protein is CSARWGARGYTF.

This clonotype turned up a few times. One end of the junction fails to match germline, which may point to a read error. This rearrangement joins TRBV10-3 to TRBJ2-7; D is uncertain. Germline loops: CDR1 ENHRY, CDR2 SYGVKD. The CDR3 has 12 amino acids. The CDR3 DNA follows: TGTGCCATCAGTGAGTCTAGATACGAGCAGTCCTTC. Translation gives CAISESRYEQSF.

This clonotype was counted many times. V and J are TRBV5-1 and TRBJ2-1; D is unclear. Trimming removed 0 bases at V and 8 bases at J, with 9 bases between. This CDR3 has 13 residues. Germline V CDR1 and CDR2: SGHRS, YFSETQ. CDR3 region: CASSLVVADEQFF. In DNA, the CDR3 is TGCGCCAGCAGCTTGGTTGTAGCAGATGAGCAGTTCTTC.

This clonotype has ten or more counts. This chain links TRBV4-1 with TRBJ1-4; 9 positions agree with TRBD1. CDR3 length equals 15 residues. V trimming: 1 base; J trimming: 7 bases; junction bases outside the gene matches: 4. Germline V CDR1 and CDR2: MGHRA, YSYEKL. The CDR3 sequence is CASSQGDRDGEKLFF. The CDR3, as DNA: TGCGCCAGCAGCCAAGGGGACAGGGACGGTGAAAAACTGTTTTTT.

This clonotype came up many times. CDR3 in DNA: TGCAGTGCTAGCACCGGCGAGCCGTACGAGCAGTACTTC. Amino acid sequence: CSASTGEPYEQYF. The chain couples TRBV20-1 to TRBJ2-7; D uncertain. The V end was cut by 3 bases, the J end by 4 bases, with 13 bases between. Germline values: CDR1 DFQATT, CDR2 SNEGSKA (reference sequence). The CDR3 contains 13 residues.

This clonotype has at least ten counts. The chain employs TRBV19 and TRBJ2-2; no definite D call. Trimming pared 5 bases from V and 0 bases from J, leaving 10 bases between. Germline V lookup: CDR1 LNHDA, CDR2 SQIVND (reference sequence). The CDR3 loop spans 15 amino acids. CDR3 protein: CASSPGGANTGELFF. The CDR3 DNA sequence: TGTGCCAGTAGTCCCGGCGGCGCGAACACCGGGGAGCTGTTTTTT.

This clonotype was seen many times. This chain uses TRBV7-6 with TRBJ2-7; D unresolved. The germline V and J ends were trimmed by 5 bases and 3 bases, with 11 bases remaining between them. Germline loops: CDR1 SGHVS, CDR2 FNYEAQ. CDR3 length: 13 residues. This CDR3 reads CASSPSPSYEQYF. CDR3 bases: TGTGCCAGCAGCCCTAGTCCGAGCTACGAGCAGTACTTC.

This clonotype was seen repeatedly, ten times or more. V and J are TRBV5-1 and TRBJ2-1, with TRBD2 matching over 9 bases. This CDR3 has 18 residues. With 4 bases clipped from V and 4 bases from J, the junction kept 15 bases outside the gene matches. Per germline, CDR1 SGHRS and CDR2 YFSETQ. The CDR3 protein is CASSPRAALAGVYNEQFF. The CDR3 DNA follows: TGCGCCAGCAGCCCACGCGCTGCCTTAGCGGGGGTTTACAATGAGCAGTTCTTC.